This TCR beta chain was found in a study of T-cell reconstitution after alpha-beta-depleted transplantation in children (TCRdb year 2016). Regarding the research as a whole: Using TCR repertoire profiling, the study quantitatively followed how T-cell immune reconstitution unfolded in children after TCRalphabeta/CD19-depleted allogeneic hematopoietic cell transplantation.

Broad study findings and their caveats: About two months after transplant, the apparently early recovery of alphabetaT-cell counts reportedly depended on just several hundred clones that had expanded rapidly and came from non-depleted graft cells. Over the following months the frequencies of hyperexpanded clones went down, and after one year T-cell counts and TCRbeta diversity were mostly credited to newly produced T cells. In some patients, the high TCRbeta diversity seen at day 60 was put down to recipient T cells and intrathymic progenitors that had survived conditioning.

The sample's treatment or condition label, decoded: allogeneic hematopoietic cell transplantation with graft depleted of TCRalphabeta T cells and CD19 B cells. Transplant recipients were children who received TCRalphabeta/CD19-depleted allogeneic hematopoietic cell grafts. At least ten counts were recorded for this clonotype. The antigen it recognizes is unknown. There are no base qualities to consult, and no much larger clone falls within one base. The library was built by means of PCR. The listed sequencing device is Illumina HiSeq 2500. TCR library preparation used molecular barcoding, with unique molecular identifiers applied to normalize quantification of the TCRbeta repertoire. TCRdb took the public reads, trimmed them with fastp at Q25, ran MiXCR for clone calling and kept in-frame beta chains. Entries are consolidated by CDR3 protein sequence, retaining the most common genes and DNA. Counted in this sample were 250,000 or so distinct CDR3 sequences; approximately 24% of them appeared once. The leading ten clones occupy 4% to 5.5% of the sample.

The CDR3 holds 12 amino acids from the cysteine to the phenylalanine. Of all the DNA, just the CDR3 is kept, 36 bases in frame from base 1. The germline ends are 6 bases apart after V is trimmed by 2 bases and J by 7 bases. This specimen was PBMCs, mostly from graft donor cells, taken 360 days after TCRalphabeta/CD19-depleted stem cell transplant. This receptor was taken from a female patient aged 2-10 years who had a stem cell transplant for congenital amegakaryocytic thrombocytopenia, so the T cells may come from the graft donor. This receptor chain uses TRBV12-3 or TRBV12-4 and TRBJ2-1; no confident D gene assignment can be made. The DNA sequence reads TGTGCCAGCAGTTTACGTCGGAATGAGCAGTTCTTC. This gives the protein CASSLRRNEQFF.